A single sample is the source of the 32 T cell receptor beta chains below, sequenced in a study of T cells in localized non-small cell lung cancer. Profiling relied on immunoSEQ multiplex PCR, and the TCRdb table lists in-frame clones only, not all of them. The table records around 55,000 clones, about 87% of them present only once. The sample consisted of PBMCs, taken before any cancer treatment. The receptors originated from a female donor with stage II lung adenocarcinoma.

The CDR3 coding sequence is TGTGCCAGTAGCCCCAGGCTCAGTGGAAATGAGCAGTTCTTC. It encodes CASSPRLSGNEQFF. The gene calls are TRBV19 and TRBJ2-1; D unresolved. The CDR3 has 14 residues. Germline V gene data show CDR1 as LNHDA and CDR2 as SQIVND (reference sequence). The germline V and J ends were trimmed by 6 bases and 7 bases, with 16 bases remaining between them.

This chain uses TRBV10-3 with TRBJ1-2, with a weak D call TRBD1 (5 bases). Germline CDR1 ENHRY, CDR2 SYGVKD. The V gene lost 2 bases and the J gene lost 4 bases, with 17 bases spanning the gap. The CDR3 contains 16 residues. The DNA for the CDR3 is TGTGCCATCAGTGAGGGTCCTAGTAGGGGCGGCTATGGCTACACCTTC. It encodes CAISEGPSRGGYGYTF.

The chain has TRBV28 and TRBJ1-2; 7 bases agree with TRBD1. V lost 2 bases, J lost 8 bases, and 5 bases stayed unmatched. Germline lookup yields CDR1 MDHEN and CDR2 SYDVKM. The CDR3 runs to 13 residues. As DNA, the CDR3 is TGTGCCAGCAGTTTAAACAGGGGACGGGGCTACACCTTC. Its translation is CASSLNRGRGYTF.

The genes are TRBV9 and TRBJ1-3; D gene unclear. The ends were cut back, 4 bases at V and 1 base at J, with 12 bases in the middle. This CDR3 contains 15 residues. The germline gives CDR1 SGDLS, CDR2 YYNGEE. This CDR3 reads CASSFWSESGNTIYF. CDR3 in DNA: TGTGCCAGCAGCTTCTGGTCGGAGTCTGGAAACACCATATATTTT.

In DNA, the CDR3 is TGCGCCAGCAGCTCCCCGGACAGGAGAGATGATGGCTACACCTTC. Translation: CASSSPDRRDDGYTF. The chain links TRBV5-1 to TRBJ1-2; 7 positions agree with TRBD1. V shed 3 bases and J 6 bases; nucleotides not matched to a gene: 11. Germline V gene sequence: CDR1 SGHRS, CDR2 YFSETQ. There are 15 residues in the CDR3.

In its sample, this clone was seen once. This rearrangement joins TRBV7-2 to TRBJ1-3; the D is unclear. CDR1 is SGHTA, CDR2 FQGNSA, per germline. CDR3 size: 11 residues. Trimming took off 4 bases at V and 4 bases at J, with 2 bases between the two ends. The CDR3 loop reads CASSSGNTIYF. CDR3 in DNA: TGTGCCAGCAGCTCCGGAAACACCATATATTTT.

The rearrangement links TRBV2 to TRBJ2-3, with a weak D call TRBD2 (6 bases). V gave up 1 base and J gave up 6 bases, with 11 bases separating them. There are 14 residues in the CDR3. Germline V gives CDR1 SNHLY, CDR2 FYNNEI. The CDR3 nucleotides are TGTGCCAGCAGTGAAGTTTCGGGGGTGGATACGCAGTATTTT. As protein: CASSEVSGVDTQYF.

The chain carries TRBV7-6 and TRBJ1-5, with unresolved D. Germline CDR1 is SGHVS and CDR2 is FNYEAQ. Trimming removed 5 bases at V and 4 bases at J, with 9 bases between. The length of the CDR3 is 13 residues. CDR3 sequence: CASSLRTNQPQHF. CDR3 nucleotides: TGTGCCAGCAGCCTCCGGACTAATCAGCCCCAGCATTTT.

V gene TRBV5-1 combines with J gene TRBJ2-1; D remains ambiguous. The CDR3 runs 12 residues. The germline V and J ends were trimmed by 4 bases and 4 bases, with 6 bases remaining between them. CDR1 and CDR2 (germline): SGHRS, YFSETQ. The CDR3 nucleotides read TGCGCCAGCAGCCCCGAATACAATGAGCAGTTCTTC. This codes for CASSPEYNEQFF.

This chain joins TRBV5-1 and TRBJ2-6, with no clear D. The germline V and J ends were trimmed by 0 bases and 1 base, with 5 bases remaining between them. The CDR3 sequence is 15 residues long. Germline assignment: CDR1 SGHRS and CDR2 YFSETQ. Here the CDR3 reads CASSLDGSGANVLTF. CDR3 nucleotide sequence: TGCGCCAGCAGCTTGGACGGTTCTGGGGCCAACGTCCTGACTTTC.

J is TRBJ1-1 and V is TRBV5-1; 7 positions agree with TRBD1. V lost 2 bases and J lost 1; bases outside the gene matches: 5. CDR1 is SGHRS and CDR2 is YFSETQ in the germline V gene. The CDR3 contains 15 residues. This CDR3 reads CASSFEGAANTEAFF. Written as DNA, the CDR3 is TGCGCCAGCAGCTTTGAGGGGGCGGCGAACACTGAAGCTTTCTTT. Supplemented by reference TRBV5-1 and TRBJ1-1, the full variable domain reads KAGVTQTPRYLIKTRGQQVTLSCSPISGHRSVSWYQQTPGQGLQFLFEYFSETQRNKGNFPGRFSGRQFSNSRSEMNVSTLELGDSALYLCASSFEGAANTEAFFGQGTRLTVV.

The chain uses TRBV5-1 and TRBJ2-3; 12 bases map to TRBD2. The CDR3 length is 16 residues. The V gene end was trimmed by 2 bases and the J gene end by 3 bases; junction bases not matched to a gene: 4. The germline V gene encodes CDR1 SGHRS and CDR2 YFSETQ. CDR3 nucleotide sequence: TGCGCCAGCAGCTTCGGGCTAGCGGGGGGGACAGATACGCAGTATTTT. Protein product: CASSFGLAGGTDTQYF.

The gene calls are TRBV6-1 and TRBJ2-7, with D perhaps matching TRBD2 (6 bases). V dropped 4 bases and J dropped 2 bases, with 9 bases sitting between them. The CDR3 runs 13 residues. CDR1 is MNHNS and CDR2 is SASEGT in the germline V gene. CDR3 bases: TGTGCCAGCAGTGCGGAGGGGCCCTACGAGCAGTACTTC. Translated, it gives CASSAEGPYEQYF.

The chain carries TRBV5-1 and TRBJ1-2; possible D gene TRBD1, 5 bases. CDR1 and CDR2 (germline): SGHRS, YFSETQ. The CDR3 extends over 12 amino acids. The V end lost 0 bases, the J end lost 7 bases, and 7 bases lay between the germline ends. The CDR3 loop reads CASSLEGTGYTF. CDR3 nucleotides: TGCGCCAGCAGCTTGGAAGGGACTGGCTACACCTTC.

This rearrangement joins TRBV7-9 to TRBJ2-1, with 14 bases lining up with TRBD2. V gave up 6 bases and J gave up 0 bases; unmatched junction bases: 4. From germline, CDR1 is SEHNR and CDR2 FQNEAQ (reference sequence). The CDR3 is made up of 17 amino acids. The CDR3 DNA reads as TGTGCCAGCAGTGGGACTAGCGGGGGCCACTCCTACAATGAGCAGTTCTTC. Residues: CASSGTSGGHSYNEQFF.

This clone was detected only a few times. The V call is TRBV7-9, the J call TRBJ1-2; no clear D. Germline V gives CDR1 SEHNR, CDR2 FQNEAQ (reference sequence). The CDR3 has 11 residues. V was clipped by 1 base and J by 8 bases, with 5 bases between them. CDR3 residues: CASSLEKGYTF. In DNA form, the CDR3 reads TGTGCCAGCAGCTTAGAGAAAGGCTACACCTTC.

DNA for the CDR3: TGTGCCAGCAGTGAAGGGAACAATGAGCAGTTCTTC. Its protein product is CASSEGNNEQFF. The rearrangement links TRBV2 to TRBJ2-1; unclear D gene. Trimming stripped 1 base from V and 5 bases from J, with 3 bases between. In germline, CDR1 is SNHLY, CDR2 FYNNEI. This CDR3 spans 12 amino acids.

The chain carries TRBV18 and TRBJ1-1; 7 nucleotides agree with TRBD1. The CDR3 loop spans 16 amino acids. After removal of 4 bases from V and 5 bases from J, the junction contained 13 bases not matched to a gene. CDR1 is KGHSH, CDR2 LQKENI, per germline. The CDR3 nucleotides are TGTGCCAGCTCACTCAACCTCGATACAGGGGCGACTGAAGCTTTCTTT. It encodes CASSLNLDTGATEAFF.

The chain combines TRBV15 with TRBJ1-5; 10 bases are a match to TRBD1. Trimming at V came to 1 base and at J to 4 bases, leaving 4 bases not matched to a gene. CDR3 length: 16 residues. Germline lookup yields CDR1 LNHNV and CDR2 YYDKDF (reference sequence). The CDR3 protein is CATSRAGQGENQPQHF. In DNA, the CDR3 is TGTGCCACCAGCAGAGCCGGACAGGGGGAAAATCAGCCCCAGCATTTT.

This chain joins TRBV28 and TRBJ2-3; D gene uncertain. V lost 5 bases and J 0 bases, leaving 18 bases between the germline ends. Germline V lookup: CDR1 MDHEN, CDR2 SYDVKM. The CDR3 covers 17 residues. CDR3 protein: CASSVILGRPSTDTQYF. The CDR3 DNA sequence: TGTGCCAGCAGTGTTATCTTGGGCCGGCCTAGCACAGATACGCAGTATTTT.

Relative to its sample, this clone is medium-sized. The chain uses TRBV2 and TRBJ1-3; 8 bases agree with TRBD1. CDR3 length: 16 amino acids. Germline V gives CDR1 SNHLY, CDR2 FYNNEI. The V and J ends lost 7 bases and 0 bases, in that order; junction bases with no gene match: 8. CDR3 coding DNA: TGTGCCAGCATCCCAGGGGGCTCTCTCTCTGGAAACACCATATATTTT. This translates into CASIPGGSLSGNTIYF.

CDR3 nucleotide sequence: TGTGCCAGCAGTTCTCGGTTAAGTGAAGCTTTCTTT. The encoded protein is CASSSRLSEAFF. The chain carries TRBV6-5 and TRBJ1-1; D remains ambiguous. The CDR3 spans 12 residues. Germline values: CDR1 MNHEY, CDR2 SVGAGI. Trimming removed 4 bases from V and 7 bases from J, with 10 bases in between.

The chain recombines TRBV29-1 with TRBJ2-7; 9 bases map to TRBD1. This CDR3 comprises 14 residues. V lost 7 bases, J lost 1 base, and 8 bases stayed unmatched. Germline values: CDR1 SQVTM, CDR2 ANQGSEA. CDR3 DNA sequence: TGCAGCGCCGAGGGGACAGGGTCGTCCTACGAGCAGTACTTC. Translating gives CSAEGTGSSYEQYF.

The chain recombines TRBV6-1 with TRBJ1-1; maybe TRBD1 (5 bases). The V gene lost 7 bases and the J gene lost 1 base, with 13 bases spanning the gap. The CDR3 contains 14 residues. CDR1 and CDR2 (germline): MNHNS, SASEGT. In DNA form, the CDR3 reads TGTGCCAGCAATTACGACAGAAGGAACACTGAAGCTTTCTTT. It translates to CASNYDRRNTEAFF.

V gene TRBV7-9 combines with J gene TRBJ1-2; possible D gene TRBD1, 6 bases. The germline gives CDR1 SEHNR, CDR2 FQNEAQ (reference sequence). V lost 8 bases to trimming and J lost 2 bases, with 9 bases between them. The CDR3 is 12 residues long. The CDR3, as DNA: TGTGCCAGCTCAGGGGAGAACTATGGCTACACCTTC. Its translation is CASSGENYGYTF.

This chain uses TRBV18 with TRBJ1-3, with 8 nucleotides matching TRBD1. With V trimmed by 6 bases and J by 0 bases, 7 bases remained unmatched. Germline lookup yields CDR1 KGHSH and CDR2 LQKENI. The CDR3 has 16 residues. The CDR3: CASSIGQGASGNTIYF. The CDR3 nucleotides read TGTGCCAGCTCCATCGGACAGGGAGCCTCTGGAAACACCATATATTTT. Looking up the rest from reference TRBV18 and TRBJ1-3 gives the full variable domain: NAGVMQNPRHLVRRRGQEARLRCSPMKGHSHVYWYRQLPEEGLKFMVYLQKENIIDESGMPKERFSAEFPKEGPSILRIQQVVRGDSAAYFCASSIGQGASGNTIYFGEGSWLTVV.

This chain links TRBV5-1 with TRBJ1-3, with D maybe TRBD1 (5 bases). The V end was cut by 1 base, the J end by 0 bases, with 14 bases between. The CDR3 covers 17 residues. The germline CDR1 and CDR2 sequences are SGHRS and YFSETQ. The CDR3 nucleotides read TGCGCCAGCAGCTTGACACGTCGGGGGAGCTCTGGAAACACCATATATTTT. As protein: CASSLTRRGSSGNTIYF.

The V and J genes are TRBV19 and TRBJ2-3; 8 nucleotides line up with TRBD1. V lost 10 bases, J lost 1 base, and 13 bases stayed unmatched. Germline V gene data show CDR1 as LNHDA and CDR2 as SQIVND (reference sequence). The CDR3 is 16 residues long. The CDR3 reads CATCPQGARGTDTQYF. CDR3 DNA: TGTGCCACTTGTCCCCAGGGGGCGCGGGGCACAGATACGCAGTATTTT.

The chain couples TRBV30 to TRBJ2-5; 14 bases map to TRBD2. The CDR3 loop spans 16 amino acids. The ends lost 0 bases at V and 3 bases at J; junction bases unmatched: 3. Germline V gene data show CDR1 as GTSNPN and CDR2 as SVGIG (reference sequence). The CDR3 protein is CAWSVGTSGGKETQYF. DNA of the CDR3: TGTGCCTGGAGTGTGGGGACTAGCGGGGGAAAAGAGACCCAGTACTTC.

On this clone itself: Lacking the conserved final phenylalanine or tryptophan, this CDR3 likely reflects a read error. The limits of the CDR3 on the DNA are not certain, so only TCRdb's listed CDR3 is given. The CDR3 loop is CASSLARGRRNY. The chain has TRBV7-9 and TRBJ1-1; the tabulated D call, TRBD1, remains unverified against the DNA. Germline-derived CDR1 and CDR2 are SEHNR and FQNEAQ (reference sequence). The CDR3 has 12 amino acids, counting both end residues.

This chain joins TRBV11-2 and TRBJ2-2, with TRBD2 matching over 9 bases. This CDR3 contains 15 residues. Per the germline V gene, CDR1 is SGHAT and CDR2 is FQNNGV. Unmatched junction bases numbered 9, after V lost 3 bases and J lost 10 bases. The CDR3 is CASSFPWRGGKELFF. The CDR3 DNA reads TGTGCCAGCAGCTTCCCCTGGCGGGGGGGAAAGGAGCTGTTTTTT.

CDR3 region: CASSPERIQETQYF. CDR3 DNA sequence: TGTGCCAGCAGCCCAGAAAGGATTCAAGAGACCCAGTACTTC. The chain employs TRBV11-2 and TRBJ2-5; no definite D call. From germline, CDR1 is SGHAT and CDR2 FQNNGV. CDR3 length equals 14 residues. V lost 5 bases to trimming and J lost 2 bases, with 12 bases between them.